These T cell receptor beta chains were read from a single sample in a study of cytomegalovirus exposure and HLA in healthy donors. Sequenced by immunoSEQ multiplex PCR; TCRdb stores in-frame clones only, minus some. The sample has 160,000 or so clones, around 83% seen once. The sample consisted of PBMCs. These receptors were obtained from a male donor in good health and CMV-seropositive. CDR3s include the opening cysteine and the closing phenylalanine or tryptophan. The D gene is left open where the match is weak. A clone size is listed for some rows: how often the clone was seen (once, few, many), or a class if it is expanded.

size: NA; D: NA; V: TRBV4-1; J: TRBJ2-1; DNA: TGCGCCAGCAGCACTCTCCCCCTGAATGAGCAGTTCTTC; CDR3: CASSTLPLNEQFF
size: NA; D: TRBD1; V: TRBV9; J: TRBJ2-2; DNA: TGTGCCAGCACCGACAGGGGTGGTACCGGGGAGCTGTTTTTT; CDR3: CASTDRGGTGELFF
size: once; D: NA; V: TRBV29-1; J: TRBJ2-1; DNA: TGCAGCGTTGATGGGAGGAAGACCTACAATGAGCAGTTCTTC; CDR3: CSVDGRKTYNEQFF
size: NA; D: TRBD2; V: TRBV28; J: TRBJ2-4; DNA: TGTGCCAGCAGTGCGGGACCGGGACTAGCGGGAGTGGGTCTAGCCAAAAACAGTCAGTACTTC; CDR3: CASSAGPGLAGVGLAKNSQYF
size: NA; D: TRBD1; V: TRBV5-1; J: TRBJ1-4; DNA: TGCGCCAGCAGCTACGGGACAGGGGCCGGGGATGAAAAACTGTTTTTT; CDR3: CASSYGTGAGDEKLFF
size: few; D: NA; V: TRBV30; J: TRBJ2-2; DNA: TGTGCCTGGAGTGTACAAACCGGGGAGCTGTTTTTT; CDR3: CAWSVQTGELFF
size: NA; D: TRBD2; V: TRBV5-8; J: TRBJ2-1; DNA: TGTGCCAGCAGCTTCCGGGGGGGGGCATACAATGAGCAGTTCTTC; CDR3: CASSFRGGAYNEQFF
size: NA; D: NA; V: TRBV19; J: TRBJ1-2; DNA: TGTGCCAGTAGAACCTCCGACACCGGCTACACCTTC; CDR3: CASRTSDTGYTF
size: NA; D: NA; V: TRBV7-2; J: TRBJ1-2; DNA: TGTGCCAGCAGCCCCGCGCTGGACACCTACTATGGCTACACCTTC; CDR3: CASSPALDTYYGYTF
size: NA; D: TRBD1; V: TRBV18; J: TRBJ2-7; DNA: TGTGCCAGCTCACCGACAGGGACCTCCTACGAGCAGTACTTC; CDR3: CASSPTGTSYEQYF
size: few; D: NA; V: TRBV10-1; J: TRBJ2-7; DNA: TGCGCCAGCACTCCAGAGGTCAGGGGTTTCTACGAGCAGTACTTC; CDR3: CASTPEVRGFYEQYF
size: NA; D: NA; V: TRBV9; J: TRBJ1-1; DNA: TGTGCCAGCAGCGTTACAGTGACGAACACTGAAGCTTTCTTT; CDR3: CASSVTVTNTEAFF
size: NA; D: NA; V: TRBV7-9; J: TRBJ1-4; DNA: TGTGCCAGCAGCGCCCACAGTGTTACTAATGAAAAACTGTTTTTT; CDR3: CASSAHSVTNEKLFF
size: NA; D: NA; V: TRBV6-5; J: TRBJ2-3; DNA: TGTGCCAGCAGGGCAGCGGGAGATACGCAGTATTTT; CDR3: CASRAAGDTQYF
size: NA; D: NA; V: TRBV30; J: TRBJ1-2; DNA: TGTGCCTGGAGGGGGGCAGGGTCCACCTTC; CDR3: CAWRGAGSTF
size: NA; D: NA; V: TRBV6-5; J: TRBJ1-2; DNA: TGTGCCAGCAGTCCGAAAGGGGGGGTTGGCTACACCTTC; CDR3: CASSPKGGVGYTF
size: few; D: NA; V: TRBV7-9; J: TRBJ1-1; DNA: TGTGCCAGCAGCTTAAATACAGCCCAGAACACTGAAGCTTTCTTT; CDR3: CASSLNTAQNTEAFF
size: few; D: TRBD1; V: TRBV7-6; J: TRBJ1-1; DNA: TGTGCCAGCAGGAAGGGACAGATGAACACTGAAGCTTTCTTT; CDR3: CASRKGQMNTEAFF
size: NA; D: NA; V: TRBV7-2; J: TRBJ1-1; DNA: TGTGCCAGCAGCTTAGCCCCCGGAGGCGGCACTGAAGCTTTCTTT; CDR3: CASSLAPGGGTEAFF
size: few; D: NA; V: TRBV25-1; J: TRBJ2-5; DNA: TGTGCCAGCAGTGCAGCGACAGCCAGCCAAGAGACCCAGTACTTC; CDR3: CASSAATASQETQYF
size: NA; D: NA; V: TRBV27; J: TRBJ1-1; DNA: TGTGCCAGCAGTTTAGAGTTTGATGCTGAAGCTTTCTTT; CDR3: CASSLEFDAEAFF
size: NA; D: NA; V: TRBV19; J: TRBJ1-5; DNA: TGTGCCAGTAGTATTTCCAGGCAGAGCAATCAGCCCCAGCATTTT; CDR3: CASSISRQSNQPQHF
size: NA; D: NA; V: TRBV7-2; J: TRBJ1-1; DNA: TGTGCCAGCAGGATAGACCCAGGGGTTGGTGAAGCTTTCTTT; CDR3: CASRIDPGVGEAFF
size: few; D: NA; V: TRBV25-1; J: TRBJ1-4; DNA: TGTGCCAGCAGTGATGACAGAGCAACTAATGAAAAACTGTTTTTT; CDR3: CASSDDRATNEKLFF
size: NA; D: TRBD1; V: TRBV9; J: TRBJ2-5; DNA: TGTGCCAGCAGTGGCGACAGGGGCTCGCAAGAGACCCAGTACTTC; CDR3: CASSGDRGSQETQYF
size: once; D: NA; V: TRBV28; J: TRBJ2-7; DNA: TGTGCCAGCAGTCCCCTGACAGCGAGCTCCTACGAGCAGTACTTC; CDR3: CASSPLTASSYEQYF
size: few; D: TRBD1; V: TRBV2; J: TRBJ2-3; DNA: TGTGCCAGCATACGACAGGGTTACACAGATACGCAGTATTTT; CDR3: CASIRQGYTDTQYF
size: NA; D: TRBD1; V: TRBV7-8; J: TRBJ2-7; DNA: TGTGCCAGCAGCTCCCTGACAGGGGGCGAGCAGTACTTC; CDR3: CASSSLTGGEQYF
size: NA; D: NA; V: TRBV5-1; J: TRBJ1-4; DNA: TGCGCCAGCAGCTCACAGAGGGCAACTAATGAAAAACTGTTTTTT; CDR3: CASSSQRATNEKLFF
size: NA; D: TRBD2; V: TRBV10-2; J: TRBJ2-1; DNA: TGCGCCAGCAGCCTCGGACTAGCGGGAGGGCTTGGGCAGTTCTTC; CDR3: CASSLGLAGGLGQFF
size: NA; D: TRBD2; V: TRBV5-1; J: TRBJ2-5; DNA: TGCGCCAGCAGCATTCAGGGACTAGCGACCGAGACCCAGTACTTC; CDR3: CASSIQGLATETQYF
size: NA; D: TRBD1; V: TRBV5-5; J: TRBJ1-1; DNA: TGTGCCAGCAGCTTGGGGGAGGGACAGGCGAACACTGAAGCTTTCTTT; CDR3: CASSLGEGQANTEAFF
size: NA; D: NA; V: TRBV15; J: TRBJ2-3; DNA: TGTGCCACCAGCCTCTCAACCGGGGATACGCAGTATTTT; CDR3: CATSLSTGDTQYF
size: NA; D: NA; V: TRBV2; J: TRBJ1-1; DNA: TGTGCCAGCAGTTCCCTCACTGAAGCTTTCTTT; CDR3: CASSSLTEAFF
size: NA; D: TRBD1; V: TRBV5-1; J: TRBJ1-1; DNA: TGCGCCAGCAGCTTGGGGACAGGGAACACTGAAGCTTTCTTT; CDR3: CASSLGTGNTEAFF
size: NA; D: NA; V: TRBV5-6; J: TRBJ1-2; DNA: TGTGCCAGCAGCCGGACACGTGGTGGCTACACCTTC; CDR3: CASSRTRGGYTF
size: NA; D: TRBD2; V: TRBV11-2; J: TRBJ2-1; DNA: TGTGCCAGCAGCATTTTAGCGGGGACCTCCTACAATGAGCAGTTCTTC; CDR3: CASSILAGTSYNEQFF
size: once; D: TRBD2; V: TRBV19; J: TRBJ2-7; DNA: TGTGCCAGTAGCCCGGGACTAGCGCACTACGAGCAGTACTTC; CDR3: CASSPGLAHYEQYF